The clone carrying this T cell receptor (beta chain) occurred a few times. Its antigen is not identified. The record originates from a study of human T cells and chemical hapten exposure. Broader study findings: Relative to control repertoires, expanded TCRs gave rise to significantly more large CDR3 similarity clusters. Sensitizing with DPC caused no change in TCRs above 1 in 1000 frequency.

In germline, CDR1 is SQVTM, CDR2 ANQGSEA. The CDR3 spans 14 residues. The ends were cut back, 4 bases at V and 6 bases at J, with 15 bases in the middle. TCRdb independently ran MiXCR on the RACE reads; one entry per CDR3 protein. The table lists around 300,000 distinct CDR3 sequences, around 7% of them singletons, with 8% to 9% in the top ten. Time point in this sample: patch test 1, 2 weeks after DPC sensitization. Treatment noted: therapeutic diphenylcyclopropenone sensitization with weekly scalp DPC. Sequenced here: whole blood, sampled in connection with sensitization to the hapten diphenylcyclopropenone (DPC). The chain employs TRBV29-1 and TRBJ2-2; D may match TRBD1 or TRBD2 (5 bases each). This TCR was recovered from a woman aged 18-30 years with alopecia areata. Some clones in this sample may be carry-over from other donors' samples. The CDR3 here is CSVAPGDHPGELFF. CDR3 DNA sequence: TGCAGCGTTGCTCCCGGGGACCACCCCGGGGAGCTGTTTTTT.